This TCR beta chain derives from a study of CD8 T cells in ankylosing spondylitis. Whole-study results and caveats: Prior literature has documented some motif variants in synovial fluid and blood from reactive arthritis. Matched ankylosing spondylitis synovial fluid reportedly contained a significantly enriched population of disease-linked clones.

As to this clonotype: Its antigen is undetermined.

V was pared by 5 bases and J by 4 bases, with 14 bases between. The CDR3 runs 13 residues. Germline loops: CDR1 DFQATT, CDR2 SNEGSKA (reference sequence). TCRdb called the 5' RACE reads again in MiXCR, with one record for every CDR3 protein. Of just under 350,000 distinct CDR3 sequences listed, approximately 14% are singletons. The source material was blood, either unsorted or a sorted T cell fraction (not recorded which). This rearrangement joins TRBV20-1 to TRBJ1-1, with D unresolved. This clonotype was obtained from a male donor with ankylosing spondylitis or in good health (not recorded which). CDR3 in amino acids: CSALSEVGTEAFF. The CDR3 nucleotides are TGCAGTGCTCTCAGCGAGGTGGGCACTGAAGCTTTCTTT.